Below, one T cell receptor (beta chain) is given with its context. This may stem from a read error, because a much larger clone lies one nucleotide away. MiXCR was run by TCRdb on the multiplex PCR reads, yielding one entry per CDR3 protein. The sample lists some 97,000 distinct CDR3 sequences, over 20% occurring once. The source of the sample is a study of breast tumors, draining lymph nodes, adjacent tissues. Samples came from axillary lymph nodes draining the breast cancer. The CDR3 is 16 amino acids. From germline, CDR1 is LGHNA and CDR2 YNFKEQ. V was cut by 2 bases and J by 5 bases, with 16 bases left in between.

The chain is built from TRBV4-2 and TRBJ2-1; D may be TRBD1 or TRBD2 (5 bases each). Input material: axillary lymph node tissue. The clonotype originates from a female donor with breast cancer. Some clones in this sample may be carry-over from other donors' samples. The CDR3 protein is CASSQHWETADNEQFF. The CDR3 region has the DNA TGTGCCAGCAGCCAACATTGGGAGACAGCAGACAATGAGCAGTTCTTC.